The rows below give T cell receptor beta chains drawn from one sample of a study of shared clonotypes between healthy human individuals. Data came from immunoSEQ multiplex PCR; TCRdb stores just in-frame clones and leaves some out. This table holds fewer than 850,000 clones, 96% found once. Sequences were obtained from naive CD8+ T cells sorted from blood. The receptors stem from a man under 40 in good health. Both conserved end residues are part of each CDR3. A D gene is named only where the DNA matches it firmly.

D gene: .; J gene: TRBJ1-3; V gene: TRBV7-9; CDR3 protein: CASSLGPSAGNTIYF; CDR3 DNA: TGTGCCAGCAGCCTCGGACCTTCTGCCGGAAACACCATATATTTT
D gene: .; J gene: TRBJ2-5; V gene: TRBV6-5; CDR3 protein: CASSYDPGETQYF; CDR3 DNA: TGTGCCAGCAGTTATGATCCCGGGGAGACCCAGTACTTC
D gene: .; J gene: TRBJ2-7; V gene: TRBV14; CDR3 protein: CASSSQGSSYEQYF; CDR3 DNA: TGTGCCAGCAGCTCCCAAGGCAGCTCCTACGAGCAGTACTTC
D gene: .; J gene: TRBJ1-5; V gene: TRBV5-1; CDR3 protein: CASSLSGLNQPQHF; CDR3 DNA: TGCGCCAGCAGCCTCTCAGGGTTAAATCAGCCCCAGCATTTT
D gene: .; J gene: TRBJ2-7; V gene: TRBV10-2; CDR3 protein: CASHQGNPYEQYF; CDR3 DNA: TGCGCCAGCCACCAGGGAAACCCCTACGAGCAGTACTTC
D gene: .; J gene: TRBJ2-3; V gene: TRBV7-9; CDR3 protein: CASSFREDGTDTQYF; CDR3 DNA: TGTGCCAGCAGCTTTAGGGAGGATGGCACAGATACGCAGTATTTT
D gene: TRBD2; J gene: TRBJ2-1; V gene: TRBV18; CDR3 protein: CASSPPGAASGRLNEQFF; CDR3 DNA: TGTGCCAGCTCACCACCGGGTGCTGCTAGCGGGAGATTAAATGAGCAGTTCTTC
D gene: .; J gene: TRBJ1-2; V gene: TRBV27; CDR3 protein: CASGRDSNYGYTF; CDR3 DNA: TGTGCCAGCGGGAGGGATTCTAACTATGGCTACACCTTC
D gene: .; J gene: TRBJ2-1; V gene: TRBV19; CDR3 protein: CASSIARGVGGYNEQFF; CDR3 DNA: TGTGCCAGTAGTATAGCTCGAGGGGTTGGGGGCTACAATGAGCAGTTCTTC
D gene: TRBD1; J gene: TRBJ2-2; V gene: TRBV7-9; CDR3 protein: CASSPGQGAAGELFF; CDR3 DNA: TGTGCCAGCAGCCCGGGACAGGGGGCCGCCGGGGAGCTGTTTTTT
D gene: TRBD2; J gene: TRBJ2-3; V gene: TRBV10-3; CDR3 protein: CAISDPPSGGPSDTQYF; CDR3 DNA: TGTGCCATCAGTGACCCTCCCAGCGGGGGACCTTCAGATACGCAGTATTTT
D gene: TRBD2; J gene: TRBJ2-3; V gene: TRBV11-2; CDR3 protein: CASSLGVAGGPDTQYF; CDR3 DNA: TGTGCCAGCAGCTTAGGGGTAGCGGGAGGTCCAGATACGCAGTATTTT
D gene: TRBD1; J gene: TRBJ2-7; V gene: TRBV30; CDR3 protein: CAWTAGTGTYEQYF; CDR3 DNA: TGTGCCTGGACCGCCGGGACAGGGACCTACGAGCAGTACTTC
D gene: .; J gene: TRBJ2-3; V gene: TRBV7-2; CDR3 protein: CASSRIRTTDTQYF; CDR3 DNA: TGTGCCAGCAGCCGGATACGGACTACAGATACGCAGTATTTT
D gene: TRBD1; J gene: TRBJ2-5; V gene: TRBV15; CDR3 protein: CATSPVGQGMRETQYF; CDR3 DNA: TGTGCCACCAGCCCAGTGGGACAGGGTATGCGAGAGACCCAGTACTTC
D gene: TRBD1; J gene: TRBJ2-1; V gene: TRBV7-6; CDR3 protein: CASSGTGQGFDEQFF; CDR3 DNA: TGTGCCAGCAGTGGTACGGGACAGGGATTTGATGAGCAGTTCTTC